This TCR beta chain stems from a study of spatial heterogeneity in lung cancer (dated by TCRdb to the late 2010s). Broadly, across the study: More beta-chain than alpha-chain transcripts were consistently detected, likely reflecting higher beta-chain transcript abundance. In the raw uncorrected reads, each unique combination of TCR and UMI appeared on average more than ten times. Nonsynonymous mutation counts, determined by whole-exome sequencing of tumor tissue, were related to features of the TCR repertoire. At surgery, both alpha and beta chains were TCR-sequenced in approximately 210 tumor regions, 64 matched nontumor lung samples and just over 55 PBMC samples. TCR alpha and beta repertoires were quantitatively compared across multiple tumor regions, matched nontumor lung and blood in non-small cell lung cancer.

This clonotype has ten or more counts. Its binding antigen is unknown. No base quality values were provided; no much bigger clone lies one nucleotide off. General study outcomes and caveats: Ubiquitous expanded tumor TCRs were found in blood more often at tumor resection than at routine follow-up. Additional single-cell paired TCR alpha and beta sequencing was considered necessary to confirm, at a functional level, the hypothesis that regional TCRs recognize regional mutations.

The CDR3 starts with the cysteine, ends with the phenylalanine, and has 12 residues. CDR3 DNA is the only sequence kept; it has 36 bases, read in frame from the first base. The germline V gene (reference sequence) yields SGHAT for CDR1 and FQDESV for CDR2. V loses 5 bases, J loses 10 bases, and the germline ends lie 12 bases apart. Library creation used 5' RACE. The instrument given in TCRdb is NextSeq 500. In the TCR library protocol, a unique molecular identifier was attached to each TCR cDNA molecule so that PCR and sequencing errors could be corrected. Concerning the study's data processing: TCR identification, UMI-based error correction and CDR3 extraction were all carried out with Decombinator tools. Expanded TCRs were defined as those above a frequency of 2 per 1,000, corresponding to the top 1% of the tumor frequency distribution. Renyi diversity was computed with the R vegan package after each repertoire had been subsampled 100 times to 5,000 TCRs. CDR3 similarity networks were built from amino acid triplet string-kernel similarity, connecting CDR3s with pairwise similarity above 0.82. TCRdb applied fastp at Q25 and MiXCR to the public reads, then kept only in-frame beta chains. Rows matching on CDR3 protein sequence are summarized as one entry with the most common DNA and genes. The V and J calls were not made by the authors but by TCRdb's processing. The sample includes around 63,000 distinct CDR3 sequences, with around 8.2% observed a single time. More than 12% of the sample is taken by the ten largest.

This specimen's time point label, per the study, means: sample taken at primary tumor resection. For TCR sequencing, whole RNA was extracted from tumor and nontumor lung tissue, or from cryopreserved PBMC samples, and no cell sorting was done. Donors were about 70 patients with early-stage, untreated non-small cell lung cancer from the lung TRACERx cohort. Only patients with enough RNA available from two or more tumor regions were chosen for TCR sequencing. Sequencing used PBMCs, obtained at surgery. The TCR sequence derives from a female donor with early-stage non-small cell lung cancer. The chain links TRBV11-1 with TRBJ2-1; tentative D gene TRBD2, with 5 bases matching. CDR3 region: CASSPLSGEQFF. The sequenced DNA is TGTGCCAGCAGCCCCTTGAGCGGCGAGCAGTTCTTC. The reference TRBV11-1 and TRBJ2-1 proteins fill in what lies around the CDR3, so the full variable domain reads EAEVAQSPRYKITEKSQAVAFWCDPISGHATLYWYRQILGQGPELLVQFQDESVVDDSQLPKDRFSAERLKGVDSTLKIQPAELGDSAMYLCASSPLSGEQFFGPGTRLTVL.